A single T cell receptor (beta chain) is shown here with its context. This CDR3 is built from 15 residues. Germline values: CDR1 WNHNN, CDR2 SYGVQD (reference sequence). The ends lost 3 bases at V and 2 bases at J; junction bases unmatched: 3. TCRdb's table, derived via immunoSEQ multiplex PCR, lists solely in-frame clones and lacks some. The sample comprises 200,000 to 250,000 clones, around nine tenths of which are singletons, and about 2% rests with the top ten. The sample is drawn from a study of cytomegalovirus exposure and HLA in healthy donors. Donors were drawn from the roughly 110-subject validation cohort, separate from the 666-subject first cohort.

This TCR came from a woman younger than 30 in good health and CMV-seropositive. V usage is TRBV10-1 and J usage is TRBJ2-3, with 9 bases lining up with TRBD2. Material: PBMCs. The CDR3 protein is CASSDSGRITDTQYF. The CDR3 nucleotides read TGCGCCAGCAGTGATAGCGGGAGAATCACAGATACGCAGTATTTT.